This T cell receptor beta chain was profiled in a study of control samples from healthy donors and cancer patients. This CDR3 is built from 13 residues. Germline lookup yields CDR1 KGHDR and CDR2 SFDVKD. V was trimmed by 5 bases and J by 2 bases, leaving 8 bases between them. Sequencing used immunoSEQ multiplex PCR; TCRdb keeps in-frame clones, though not all of them. Among some 41,000 clones listed, 87% were seen once. This TCR came from a woman aged 55-75 years with lung cancer. The J gene is TRBJ1-1, the V gene TRBV24-1, with D unresolved. Sequencing input: PBMCs. The CDR3 here is CATSGAGNTEAFF. The CDR3 DNA follows: TGTGCCACCAGTGGGGCAGGAAACACTGAAGCTTTCTTT.